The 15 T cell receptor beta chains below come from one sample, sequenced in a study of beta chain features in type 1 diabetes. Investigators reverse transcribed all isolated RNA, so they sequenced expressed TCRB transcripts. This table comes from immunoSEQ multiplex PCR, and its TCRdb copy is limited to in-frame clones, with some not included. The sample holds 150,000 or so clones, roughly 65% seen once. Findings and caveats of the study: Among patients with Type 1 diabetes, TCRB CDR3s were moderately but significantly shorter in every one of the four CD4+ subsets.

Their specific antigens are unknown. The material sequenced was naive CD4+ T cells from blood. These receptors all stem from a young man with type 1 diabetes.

The DNA of the CDR3 is TGCGCCAGCAGCCAAGATCTCGGACTCCCGAACGCTGAGCAGTTCTTC. Translated: CASSQDLGLPNAEQFF. V and J are TRBV4-3 and TRBJ2-1; a possible D gene is TRBD2 (5 bases). Trimming removed 0 bases from V and 9 bases from J, with 18 bases in between. Germline V CDR1 and CDR2: LGHNA, YSLEER. The CDR3 length is 16 residues.

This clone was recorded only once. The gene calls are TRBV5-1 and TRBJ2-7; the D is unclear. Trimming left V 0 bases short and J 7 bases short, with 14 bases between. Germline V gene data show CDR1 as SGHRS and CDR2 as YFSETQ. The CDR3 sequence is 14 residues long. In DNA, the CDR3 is TGCGCCAGCAGCTTGGAAGCAGGCTTACGGGAGCAGTACTTC. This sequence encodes CASSLEAGLREQYF.

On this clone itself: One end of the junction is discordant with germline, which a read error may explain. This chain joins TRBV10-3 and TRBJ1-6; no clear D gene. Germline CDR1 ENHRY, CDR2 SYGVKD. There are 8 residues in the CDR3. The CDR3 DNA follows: TGTGCCATCAGGTACCGGCGCTTT. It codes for CAIRYRRF.

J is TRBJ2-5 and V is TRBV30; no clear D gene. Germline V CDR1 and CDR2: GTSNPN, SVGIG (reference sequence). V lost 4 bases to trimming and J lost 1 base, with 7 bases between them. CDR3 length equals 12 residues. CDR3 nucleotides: TGTGCCTGGACCCCGGGCCAAGAGACCCAGTACTTC. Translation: CAWTPGQETQYF.

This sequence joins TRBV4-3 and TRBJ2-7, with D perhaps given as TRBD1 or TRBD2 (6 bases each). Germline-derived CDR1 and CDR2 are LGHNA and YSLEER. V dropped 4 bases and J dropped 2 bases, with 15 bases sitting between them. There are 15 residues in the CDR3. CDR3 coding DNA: TGCGCCAGCAGCCGAGAACAGGGAGGTGCCTACGAGCAGTACTTC. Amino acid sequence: CASSREQGGAYEQYF.

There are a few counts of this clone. CDR3 amino acids: CSVQQSYEQYF. CDR3 bases: TGCAGCGTGCAGCAATCCTACGAGCAGTACTTC. This rearrangement joins TRBV29-1 to TRBJ2-7; D not certain. The CDR3 runs to 11 residues. The V end lost 6 bases, the J end lost 1 base, and 7 bases lay between the germline ends. Germline V CDR1 and CDR2: SQVTM, ANQGSEA.

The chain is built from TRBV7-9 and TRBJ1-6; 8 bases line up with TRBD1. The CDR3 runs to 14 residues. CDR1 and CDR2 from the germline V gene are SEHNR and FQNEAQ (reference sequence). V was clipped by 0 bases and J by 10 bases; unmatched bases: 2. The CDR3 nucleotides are TGTGCCAGCAGCTTAGCGACAGGGGAGTCACCCCTCCACTTT. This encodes CASSLATGESPLHF.

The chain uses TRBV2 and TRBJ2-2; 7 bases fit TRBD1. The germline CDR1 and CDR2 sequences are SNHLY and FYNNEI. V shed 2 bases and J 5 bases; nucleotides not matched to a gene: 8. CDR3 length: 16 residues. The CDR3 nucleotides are TGTGCCAGCAGTGAATTTTGGCAGGGGGAGACCGGGGAGCTGTTTTTT. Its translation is CASSEFWQGETGELFF.

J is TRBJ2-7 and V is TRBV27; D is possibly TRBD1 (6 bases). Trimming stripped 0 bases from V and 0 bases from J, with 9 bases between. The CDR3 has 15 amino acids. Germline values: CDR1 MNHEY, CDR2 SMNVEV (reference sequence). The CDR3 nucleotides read TGTGCCAGCAGTTTATCACAGGGTTACTCCTACGAGCAGTACTTC. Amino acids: CASSLSQGYSYEQYF.

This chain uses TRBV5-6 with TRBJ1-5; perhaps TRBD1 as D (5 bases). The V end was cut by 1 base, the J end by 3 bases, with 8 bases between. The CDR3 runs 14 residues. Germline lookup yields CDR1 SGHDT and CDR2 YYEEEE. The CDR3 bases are TGTGCCAGCAGCTTGAGCAGGGACAATCAGCCCCAGCATTTT. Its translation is CASSLSRDNQPQHF.

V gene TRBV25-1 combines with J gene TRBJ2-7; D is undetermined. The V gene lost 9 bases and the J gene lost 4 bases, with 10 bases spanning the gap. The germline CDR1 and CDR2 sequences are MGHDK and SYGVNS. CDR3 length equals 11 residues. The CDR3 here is CASTSRYEQYF. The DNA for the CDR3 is TGTGCCAGTACAAGTAGGTACGAGCAGTACTTC.

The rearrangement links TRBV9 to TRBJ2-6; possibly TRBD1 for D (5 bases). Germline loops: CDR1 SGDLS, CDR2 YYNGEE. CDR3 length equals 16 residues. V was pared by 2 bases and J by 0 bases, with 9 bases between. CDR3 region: CASSVAGSSGANVLTF. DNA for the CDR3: TGTGCCAGCAGCGTCGCAGGGTCCTCTGGGGCCAACGTCCTGACTTTC.

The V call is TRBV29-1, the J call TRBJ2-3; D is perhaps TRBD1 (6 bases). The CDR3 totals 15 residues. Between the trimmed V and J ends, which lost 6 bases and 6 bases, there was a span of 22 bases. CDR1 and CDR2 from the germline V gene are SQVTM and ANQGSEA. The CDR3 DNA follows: TGCAGCGTACCACAGGGATCCGATTGGATGGATACGCAGTATTTT. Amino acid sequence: CSVPQGSDWMDTQYF.

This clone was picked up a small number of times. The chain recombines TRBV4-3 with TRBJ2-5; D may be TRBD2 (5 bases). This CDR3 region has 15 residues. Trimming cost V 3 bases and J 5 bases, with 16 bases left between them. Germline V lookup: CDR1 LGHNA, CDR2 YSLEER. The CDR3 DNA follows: TGCGCCAGCAGCCACCAGGACGGAGGAGTGGAGACCCAGTACTTC. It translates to CASSHQDGGVETQYF.

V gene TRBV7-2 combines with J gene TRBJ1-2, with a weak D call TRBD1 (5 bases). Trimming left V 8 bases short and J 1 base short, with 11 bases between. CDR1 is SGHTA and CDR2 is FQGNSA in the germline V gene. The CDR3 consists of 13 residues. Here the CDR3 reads CASGRGDNYGYTF. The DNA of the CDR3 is TGTGCCAGCGGTAGGGGAGATAACTATGGCTACACCTTC.